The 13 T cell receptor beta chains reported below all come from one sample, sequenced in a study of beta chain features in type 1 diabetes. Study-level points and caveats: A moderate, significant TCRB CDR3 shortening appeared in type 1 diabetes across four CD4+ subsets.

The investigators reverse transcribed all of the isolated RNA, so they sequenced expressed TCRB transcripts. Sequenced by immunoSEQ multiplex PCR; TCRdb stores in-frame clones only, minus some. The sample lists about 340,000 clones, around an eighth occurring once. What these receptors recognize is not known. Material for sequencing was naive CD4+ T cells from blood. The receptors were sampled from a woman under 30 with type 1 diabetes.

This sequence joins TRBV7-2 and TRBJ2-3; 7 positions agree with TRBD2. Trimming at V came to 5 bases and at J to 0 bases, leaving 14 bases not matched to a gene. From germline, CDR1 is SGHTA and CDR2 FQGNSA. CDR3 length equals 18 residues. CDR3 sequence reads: CASSPQIGGGSSTDTQYF. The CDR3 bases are TGTGCCAGCAGCCCGCAGATAGGAGGCGGGAGCAGCACAGATACGCAGTATTTT.

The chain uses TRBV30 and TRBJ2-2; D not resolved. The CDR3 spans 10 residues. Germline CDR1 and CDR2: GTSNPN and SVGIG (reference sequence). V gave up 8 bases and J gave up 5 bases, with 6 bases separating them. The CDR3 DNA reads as TGTGCCCCTGCGACCGGGGAGCTGTTTTTT. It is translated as CAPATGELFF.

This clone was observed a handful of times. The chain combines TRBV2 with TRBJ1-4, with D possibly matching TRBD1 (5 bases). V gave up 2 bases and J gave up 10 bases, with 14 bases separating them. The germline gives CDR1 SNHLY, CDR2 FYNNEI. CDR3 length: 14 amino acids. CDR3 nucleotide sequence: TGTGCCAGCAGTGAACCCAGGACACCGGGAAAACTGTTTTTT. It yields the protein CASSEPRTPGKLFF. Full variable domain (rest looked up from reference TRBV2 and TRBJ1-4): EPEVTQTPSHQVTQMGQEVILRCVPISNHLYFYWYRQILGQKVEFLVSFYNNEISEKSEIFDDQFSVERPDGSNFTLKIRSTKLEDSAMYFCASSEPRTPGKLFFGSGTQLSVL.

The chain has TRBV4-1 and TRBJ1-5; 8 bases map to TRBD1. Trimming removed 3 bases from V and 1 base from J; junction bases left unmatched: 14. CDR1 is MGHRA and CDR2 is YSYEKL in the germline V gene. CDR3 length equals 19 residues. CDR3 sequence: CASSHPVGSTGESNQPQHF. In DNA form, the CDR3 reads TGCGCCAGCAGCCATCCCGTGGGATCGACAGGGGAGAGCAATCAGCCCCAGCATTTT.

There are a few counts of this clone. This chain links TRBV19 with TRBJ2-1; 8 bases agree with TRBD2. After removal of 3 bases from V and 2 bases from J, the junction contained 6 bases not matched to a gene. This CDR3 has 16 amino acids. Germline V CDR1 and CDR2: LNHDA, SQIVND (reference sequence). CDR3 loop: CASSIRGGLPYNEQFF. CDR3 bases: TGTGCCAGTAGTATTCGCGGGGGGCTCCCCTACAATGAGCAGTTCTTC.

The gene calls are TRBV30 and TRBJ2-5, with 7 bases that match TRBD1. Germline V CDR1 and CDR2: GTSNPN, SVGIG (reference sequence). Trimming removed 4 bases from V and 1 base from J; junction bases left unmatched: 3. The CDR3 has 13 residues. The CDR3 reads CAWIGTAQETQYF. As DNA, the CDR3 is TGTGCCTGGATTGGGACAGCCCAAGAGACCCAGTACTTC.

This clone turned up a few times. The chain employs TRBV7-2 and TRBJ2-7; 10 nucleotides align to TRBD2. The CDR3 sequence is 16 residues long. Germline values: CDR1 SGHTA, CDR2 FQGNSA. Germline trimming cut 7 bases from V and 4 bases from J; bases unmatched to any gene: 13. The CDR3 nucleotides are TGTGCCAGCACCCAAGTGAGGAGCGGGGGGGGATACGAGCAGTACTTC. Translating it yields CASTQVRSGGGYEQYF.

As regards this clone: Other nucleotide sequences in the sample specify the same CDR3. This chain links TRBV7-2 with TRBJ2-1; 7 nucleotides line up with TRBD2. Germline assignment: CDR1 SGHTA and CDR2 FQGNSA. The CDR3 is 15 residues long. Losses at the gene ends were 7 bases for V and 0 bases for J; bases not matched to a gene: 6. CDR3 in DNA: TGTGCCAGCACGTCGGGCGGGAGCTCCTACAATGAGCAGTTCTTC. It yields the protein CASTSGGSSYNEQFF.

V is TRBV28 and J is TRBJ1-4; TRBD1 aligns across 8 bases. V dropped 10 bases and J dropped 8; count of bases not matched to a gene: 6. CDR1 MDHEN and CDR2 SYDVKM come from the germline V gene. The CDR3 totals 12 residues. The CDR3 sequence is CATKSGGEKLFF. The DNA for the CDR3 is TGTGCCACGAAATCAGGGGGCGAAAAACTGTTTTTT.

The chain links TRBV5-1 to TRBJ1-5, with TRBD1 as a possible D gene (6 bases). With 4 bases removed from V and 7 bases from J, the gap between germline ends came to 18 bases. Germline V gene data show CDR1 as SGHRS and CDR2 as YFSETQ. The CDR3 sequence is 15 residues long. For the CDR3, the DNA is TGCGCCAGCAGCCCTGATTCAGGGGCCAGGCAGCCCCAGCATTTT. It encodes CASSPDSGARQPQHF.

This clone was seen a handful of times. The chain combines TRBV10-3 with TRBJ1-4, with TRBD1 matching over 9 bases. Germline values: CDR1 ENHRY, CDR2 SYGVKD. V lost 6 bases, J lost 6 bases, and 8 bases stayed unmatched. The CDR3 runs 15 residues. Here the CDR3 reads CAISRGTGRDEKLFF. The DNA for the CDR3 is TGTGCCATCAGCCGAGGGACAGGGAGAGATGAAAAACTGTTTTTT.

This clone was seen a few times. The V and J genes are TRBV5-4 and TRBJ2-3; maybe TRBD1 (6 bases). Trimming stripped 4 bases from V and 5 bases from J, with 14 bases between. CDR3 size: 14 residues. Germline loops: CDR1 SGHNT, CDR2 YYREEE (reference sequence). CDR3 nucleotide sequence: TGTGCCAGCAGCCGATCCACCAGGGGAGATACGCAGTATTTT. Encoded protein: CASSRSTRGDTQYF.

Here the CDR3 DNA reads TGCGCCAGCAGCCAAGCGGGGAATGTCCAAGAGACCCAGTACTTC. Translated: CASSQAGNVQETQYF. The genes are TRBV4-1 and TRBJ2-5; possible D gene TRBD2, 5 bases. Per germline, CDR1 MGHRA and CDR2 YSYEKL. This CDR3 comprises 15 residues. Trimming stripped 1 base from V and 1 base from J, with 10 bases between.